One sample yielded the 22 T cell receptor beta chains listed below, sequenced in a study of blood T cells in healthy people across ages. Primers used in a second PCR of roughly 6 to 11 cycles were a sample-barcoded 5' primer and a J-beta primer mix. Each CDR3 protein is one row after TCRdb ran MiXCR on the 5' RACE reads. The sample yields fewer than 950,000 distinct CDR3 sequences, 36% seen once. The specimen was blood. Receptor source: a man between 18 and 35 years old in good health.

This clonotype was detected a few times. The chain joins TRBV20-1 to TRBJ2-1; 9 bases fit TRBD2. V was clipped by 0 bases and J by 3 bases; unmatched bases: 6. The CDR3 runs to 16 residues. Germline lookup yields CDR1 DFQATT and CDR2 SNEGSKA (reference sequence). For the CDR3, the DNA is TGCAGTGCTAGAGATCATCCTAGCGGGGTCTACAATGAGCAGTTCTTC. It encodes CSARDHPSGVYNEQFF.

V is TRBV20-1 and J is TRBJ1-6; maybe TRBD1 (6 bases). The germline V gene has CDR1 DFQATT and CDR2 SNEGSKA (reference sequence). V was shortened by 6 bases and J by 5 bases, with 17 bases between the two germline ends. The CDR3 is made up of 15 amino acids. CDR3 amino acids: CSAPAPTGDNSPLHF. DNA for the CDR3: TGCAGTGCCCCAGCCCCGACAGGAGATAATTCACCCCTCCACTTT.

V and J are TRBV3-1 and TRBJ2-2; TRBD1 is a possible D gene (5 bases). Germline V lookup: CDR1 LGHDT, CDR2 YNNKEL (reference sequence). Trimming removed 1 base from V and 5 bases from J, with 14 bases in between. CDR3 size: 16 residues. The CDR3 sequence: CASSQVRQGRTGELFF. Here the CDR3 DNA reads TGTGCCAGCAGCCAAGTGAGGCAGGGTCGGACCGGGGAGCTGTTTTTT.

The CDR3 loop reads CASSQQTGGEEQYF. CDR3 coding DNA: TGTGCCAGCAGCCAACAGACAGGGGGCGAGGAGCAGTACTTC. The genes are TRBV14 and TRBJ2-4, with 10 positions matching TRBD1. V dropped 2 bases and J dropped 13; count of bases not matched to a gene: 8. Germline CDR1 is SGHDN and CDR2 is FVKESK. The CDR3 totals 14 residues.

This clonotype was observed a few times. The chain employs TRBV25-1 and TRBJ2-7; D may be TRBD1 (5 bases). The CDR3 consists of 14 residues. Deletions cut 8 bases from V and 7 bases from J, with 21 bases between. The V gene's germline CDR1 is MGHDK and CDR2 SYGVNS. The CDR3 region is CASWGNPRSNEQYF. Written as DNA, the CDR3 is TGTGCCAGCTGGGGCAACCCACGCTCCAATGAGCAGTACTTC.

This clonotype has a count of ten or more. The chain joins TRBV12-3 or TRBV12-4 to TRBJ2-1; a possible D gene is TRBD1 (6 bases). Trimming removed 8 bases from V and 9 bases from J, with 14 bases in between. This CDR3 has 12 residues. The CDR3 loop reads CASGVGGSEQFF. DNA for the CDR3: TGTGCCAGCGGTGTAGGGGGATCTGAGCAGTTCTTC.

There are a few counts of this clonotype. The CDR3 protein is CASIPAIGGRSYNEQFF. CDR3 in DNA: TGTGCCAGCATCCCCGCGATCGGGGGTAGGTCCTACAATGAGCAGTTCTTC. The chain employs TRBV7-9 and TRBJ2-1; D possibly corresponds to TRBD2 (6 bases). This CDR3 spans 17 amino acids. V was pared by 7 bases and J by 1 base, with 20 bases between. Germline CDR1 and CDR2: SEHNR and FQNEAQ (reference sequence). Variable domain in full (rest from reference TRBV7-9 and TRBJ2-1): DTGVSQNPRHKITKRGQNVTFRCDPISEHNRLYWYRQTLGQGPEFLTYFQNEAQLEKSRLLSDRFSAERPKGSFSTLEIQRTEQGDSAMYLCASIPAIGGRSYNEQFFGPGTRLTVL.

The chain uses TRBV5-1 and TRBJ2-5; 12 bases agree with TRBD1. The germline gives CDR1 SGHRS, CDR2 YFSETQ. Unmatched junction bases numbered 4, after V lost 2 bases and J lost 5 bases. This CDR3 comprises 15 residues. As DNA, the CDR3 is TGCGCCAGCAGCTTAAAGGGACAGGGGGCTGAGACCCAGTACTTC. It codes for CASSLKGQGAETQYF.

This clonotype was seen a handful of times. This chain links TRBV18 with TRBJ1-6; D not resolved. V gave up 4 bases and J gave up 2 bases, with 12 bases separating them. Looked up from germline, CDR1 is KGHSH and CDR2 is LQKENI. CDR3 length: 16 residues. This chain's CDR3 is CASSLTDGPYNSPLHF. For the CDR3, the DNA is TGTGCCAGCTCACTCACGGACGGACCCTATAATTCACCCCTCCACTTT.

The V and J genes are TRBV20-1 and TRBJ2-3, with D perhaps being TRBD1 or TRBD2 (5 bases each). V dropped 5 bases and J dropped 1 base, with 16 bases sitting between them. Germline CDR1 is DFQATT and CDR2 is SNEGSKA (reference sequence). The CDR3 has 15 residues. The CDR3: CSALEGTARTDTQYF. The CDR3 nucleotides read TGCAGTGCTCTAGAAGGGACCGCCCGCACAGATACGCAGTATTTT.

This clonotype was observed a few times. V and J are TRBV7-9 and TRBJ2-7, with D perhaps matching TRBD1 (6 bases). Germline V gene lookup returns CDR1 SEHNR and CDR2 FQNEAQ (reference sequence). The length of the CDR3 is 15 residues. V was cut by 2 bases and J by 6 bases, with 17 bases left in between. The CDR3 nucleotides read TGTGCCAGCAGCTTACCCTCGGGACAAGACTCCGAGCAGTACTTC. It encodes CASSLPSGQDSEQYF.

Notes on this clonotype: An end of the junction does not agree with germline; a read error may underlie this. This chain links TRBV2 with TRBJ1-1; maybe TRBD1 (5 bases). The CDR3 covers 13 residues. The germline gives CDR1 SNHLY, CDR2 FYNNEI. The chain's CDR3 is CASSETDNTEVFF. CDR3 DNA: TGTGCCAGCAGTGAGACAGACAACACTGAAGTTTTCTTT.

The rearrangement joins TRBV6-5 to TRBJ1-4; tentative D call: TRBD1 (6 bases). The V gene lost 2 bases and the J gene lost 7 bases, with 20 bases spanning the gap. The CDR3 extends over 17 amino acids. Germline assignment: CDR1 MNHEY and CDR2 SVGAGI. The CDR3 DNA reads TGTGCCAGCAGTTACGGCCCCGGGGGCGAACGGAGTGAAAAACTGTTTTTT. Its translation: CASSYGPGGERSEKLFF.

Turning to this clonotype: One end of the junction fails to match germline, which may point to a read error. The J gene is TRBJ2-3, the V gene TRBV4-2; TRBD2 aligns across 16 bases. Germline CDR1 LGHNA, CDR2 YNFKEQ. The CDR3 consists of 21 residues. CDR3 sequence reads: CASSFPGLAGGTQDHTDMQYF. The DNA of the CDR3 is TGTGCCAGCAGCTTCCCGGGACTAGCGGGGGGGACACAGGACCACACAGATATGCAGTATTTT.

This chain joins TRBV12-3 or TRBV12-4 and TRBJ2-1; TRBD2 matches 9 bases. Near its end, the DNA agrees better with TRBJ2-7, so the J call may be wrong. The length of the CDR3 is 18 residues. The CDR3 loop reads CASSFASGGLYSYNEQYF. In nucleotides, the CDR3 is TGTGCCAGCAGTTTTGCCAGCGGGGGGCTCTACTCCTACAATGAGCAGTACTTC.

The rearrangement links TRBV2 to TRBJ2-1; D is ambiguous. The CDR3 is 14 amino acids. Looked up from germline, CDR1 is SNHLY and CDR2 is FYNNEI. Trimming took 5 bases from V and 6 from J, leaving 14 bases between them. The CDR3 DNA reads as TGTGCCAGCAGTAGACCGCTCGGTACCAATGAGCAGTTCTTC. Protein: CASSRPLGTNEQFF.

The chain carries TRBV29-1 and TRBJ2-7; a possible D gene is TRBD2 (5 bases). There are 15 residues in the CDR3. The germline V and J ends were trimmed by 6 bases and 5 bases, with 23 bases remaining between them. Germline-derived CDR1 and CDR2 are SQVTM and ANQGSEA. The CDR3 sequence: CSVRTDVGVKDEQYF. In DNA, the CDR3 is TGCAGCGTCCGAACTGACGTCGGGGTGAAGGACGAGCAGTACTTC.

V gene TRBV3-1 combines with J gene TRBJ2-7, with TRBD1 as a possible D gene (6 bases). The J call is in doubt because the DNA end fits TRBJ2-5 better. This CDR3 region has 15 residues. CDR1 is LGHDT, CDR2 YNNKEL, per germline (reference sequence). This chain's CDR3 is CASSPARGGGETQYF. The DNA for the CDR3 is TGTGCCAGCAGCCCTGCCAGGGGTGGGGGAGAGACCCAGTACTTC.

This clonotype showed up just a few times. The J gene is TRBJ2-3, the V gene TRBV20-1, with no clear D. CDR3 length: 13 amino acids. Trimming pared 3 bases from V and 4 bases from J, leaving 11 bases between. Germline CDR1 reads DFQATT; CDR2 reads SNEGSKA (reference sequence). The CDR3 DNA is TGCAGTGCTAGCGTGGGCGACGCAGATACGCAGTATTTT. Protein: CSASVGDADTQYF.

In the case of this clonotype: Sequence at one end of the junction differs from germline and may be a read error. The V call is TRBV15, the J call TRBJ2-7, with 7 bases lining up with TRBD1. The CDR3 covers 15 residues. Looked up from germline, CDR1 is LNHNV and CDR2 is YYDKDF (reference sequence). The CDR3: CATSGERTGSYEQYF. The CDR3 DNA reads as TGTGCCACCAGCGGAGAGCGGACAGGCTCCTACGAGCAGTACTTC. Combining the CDR3 with reference TRBV15 and TRBJ2-7 gives the whole variable domain DAMVIQNPRYQVTQFGKPVTLSCSQTLNHNVMYWYQQKSSQAPKLLFHYYDKDFNNEADTPDNFQSRRPNTSFCFLDIRSPGLGDTAMYLCATSGERTGSYEQYFGPGTRLTVT.

V usage is TRBV4-3 and J usage is TRBJ1-4; unclear D gene. This CDR3 has 16 residues. The V gene's germline CDR1 is LGHNA and CDR2 YSLEER. The V gene lost 0 bases and the J gene lost 0 bases, with 8 bases spanning the gap. The CDR3 here is CASSQDSRSTNEKLFF. As DNA, the CDR3 is TGCGCCAGCAGCCAAGATTCCAGGTCAACTAATGAAAAACTGTTTTTT.

This chain's CDR3 is CASSLRLSTSYNEQFF. The CDR3, as DNA: TGTGCCAGCAGCCTGCGACTATCGACTTCCTACAATGAGCAGTTCTTC. The gene calls are TRBV13 and TRBJ2-1; a possible D gene is TRBD2 (5 bases). V gave up 5 bases and J gave up 1 base, with 15 bases separating them. The CDR3 length is 16 residues. Germline lookup yields CDR1 PRHDT and CDR2 FYEKMQ (reference sequence). The whole variable domain, remainder taken from reference TRBV13 and TRBJ2-1, is AAGVIQSPRHLIKEKRETATLKCYPIPRHDTVYWYQQGPGQDPQFLISFYEKMQSDKGSIPDRFSAQQFSDYHSELNMSSLELGDSALYFCASSLRLSTSYNEQFFGPGTRLTVL.